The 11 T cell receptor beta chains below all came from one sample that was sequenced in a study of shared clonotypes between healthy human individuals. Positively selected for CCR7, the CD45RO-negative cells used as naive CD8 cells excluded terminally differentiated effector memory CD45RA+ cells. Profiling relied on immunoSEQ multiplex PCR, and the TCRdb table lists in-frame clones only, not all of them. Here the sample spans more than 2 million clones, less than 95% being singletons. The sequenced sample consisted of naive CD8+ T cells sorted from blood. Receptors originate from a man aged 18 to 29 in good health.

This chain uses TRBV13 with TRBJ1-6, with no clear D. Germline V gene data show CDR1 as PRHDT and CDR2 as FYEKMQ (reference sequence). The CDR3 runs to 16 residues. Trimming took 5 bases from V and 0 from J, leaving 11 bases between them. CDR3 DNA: TGTGCCAGCAGCGTCTTGGGAGGCTCCTATAATTCACCCCTCCACTTT. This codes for CASSVLGGSYNSPLHF.

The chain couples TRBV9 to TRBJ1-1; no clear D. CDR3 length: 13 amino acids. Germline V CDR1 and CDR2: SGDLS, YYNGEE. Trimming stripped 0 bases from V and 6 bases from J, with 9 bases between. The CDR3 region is CASSVGHRAEAFF. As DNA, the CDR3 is TGTGCCAGCAGCGTAGGACATCGAGCTGAAGCTTTCTTT.

CDR3 DNA sequence: TGCGCCAGCAGCCACCTGCCACCGCTAGCGGGCTCCTACGAGCAGTACTTC. It codes for CASSHLPPLAGSYEQYF. The chain is built from TRBV4-1 and TRBJ2-7; 8 nucleotides line up with TRBD2. CDR3 size: 17 residues. Unmatched junction bases numbered 10, after V lost 3 bases and J lost 0 bases. Germline CDR1 MGHRA, CDR2 YSYEKL.

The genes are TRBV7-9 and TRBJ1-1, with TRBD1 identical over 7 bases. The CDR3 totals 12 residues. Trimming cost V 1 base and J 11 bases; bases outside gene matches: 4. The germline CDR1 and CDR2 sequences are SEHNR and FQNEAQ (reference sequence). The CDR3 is CASSLEGARAFF. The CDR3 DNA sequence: TGTGCCAGCAGCTTAGAGGGGGCTAGGGCTTTCTTT.

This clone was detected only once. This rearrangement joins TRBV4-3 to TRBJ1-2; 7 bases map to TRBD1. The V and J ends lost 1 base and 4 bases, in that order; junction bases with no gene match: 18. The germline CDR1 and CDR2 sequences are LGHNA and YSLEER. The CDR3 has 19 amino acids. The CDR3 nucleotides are TGCGCCAGCAGCCAAGGACCGGGGACAGAAGAAGGAACGGTCTATGGCTACACCTTC. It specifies CASSQGPGTEEGTVYGYTF.

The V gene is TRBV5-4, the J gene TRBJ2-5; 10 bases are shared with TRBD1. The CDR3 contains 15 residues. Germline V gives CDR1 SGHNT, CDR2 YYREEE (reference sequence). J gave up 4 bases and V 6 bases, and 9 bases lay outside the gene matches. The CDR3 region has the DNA TGTGCCAGCAACCCGGGACAGGGGCCTAGAGAGACCCAGTACTTC. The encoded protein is CASNPGQGPRETQYF.

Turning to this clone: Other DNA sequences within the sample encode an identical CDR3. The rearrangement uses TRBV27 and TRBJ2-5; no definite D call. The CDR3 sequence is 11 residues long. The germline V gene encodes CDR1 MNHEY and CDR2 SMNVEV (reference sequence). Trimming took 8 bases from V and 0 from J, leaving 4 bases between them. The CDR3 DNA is TGTGCCAGCCGGTACCAAGAGACCCAGTACTTC. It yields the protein CASRYQETQYF.

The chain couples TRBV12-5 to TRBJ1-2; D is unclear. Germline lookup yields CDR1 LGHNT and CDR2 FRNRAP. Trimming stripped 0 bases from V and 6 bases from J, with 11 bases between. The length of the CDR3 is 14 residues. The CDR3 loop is CASGLVPPMDGYTF. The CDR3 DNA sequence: TGTGCTAGTGGTTTGGTACCCCCGATGGATGGCTACACCTTC.

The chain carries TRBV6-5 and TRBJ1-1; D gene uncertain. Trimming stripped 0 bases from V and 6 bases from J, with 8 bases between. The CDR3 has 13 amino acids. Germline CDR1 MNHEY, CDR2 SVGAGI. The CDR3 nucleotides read TGTGCCAGCAGTTACTCGGGTATCTCTGAAGCTTTCTTT. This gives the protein CASSYSGISEAFF.

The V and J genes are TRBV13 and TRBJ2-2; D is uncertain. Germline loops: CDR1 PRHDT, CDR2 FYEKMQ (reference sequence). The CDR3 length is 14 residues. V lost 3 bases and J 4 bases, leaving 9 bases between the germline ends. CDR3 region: CASSFERATGELFF. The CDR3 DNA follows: TGTGCCAGCAGCTTTGAACGGGCCACCGGGGAGCTGTTTTTT.

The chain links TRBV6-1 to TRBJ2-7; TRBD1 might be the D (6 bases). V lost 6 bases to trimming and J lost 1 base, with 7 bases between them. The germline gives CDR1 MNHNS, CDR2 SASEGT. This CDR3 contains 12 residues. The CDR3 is CASRTGSYEQYF. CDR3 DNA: TGTGCCAGCAGGACAGGTTCCTACGAGCAGTACTTC.